This T cell receptor beta chain was identified in a study of PD-1 blockade in classical Hodgkin lymphoma. Study-level points and caveats: Causes of the repertoire differences remain undefined, possibly disease activity or prior therapy. Healthy donors were reported to have higher baseline TCR diversity than newly diagnosed patients.

Clones were read by immunoSEQ multiplex PCR, and TCRdb kept only the in-frame ones, dropping some. The sample shows approximately 10,000 clones, about 94% of them seen only once. On this clone itself: What it binds is not known.

Exposure to brentuximab vedotin varied, and each patient had relapsed following autologous stem cell transplantation. The material was peripheral blood mononuclear cells (PBMCs), obtained at baseline. The receptor was isolated from a human donor with classical Hodgkin lymphoma.

In DNA form, the CDR3 reads TGTGCCAGCAGCGTAGTACAGGGAACAGATACGCAGTATTTT. This codes for CASSVVQGTDTQYF. This chain connects TRBV9 to TRBJ2-3, with D tentatively TRBD1 (6 bases). Germline CDR1 reads SGDLS; CDR2 reads YYNGEE. CDR3 length: 14 residues. Trimming left V 0 bases short and J 3 bases short, with 8 bases between.